Below, 22 T cell receptor beta chains from the same sample are listed, as sequenced in a study of T cells in Graves' hyperthyroidism and ophthalmopathy. TCR beta CDR3 regions were amplified from RNA. TCR CDR3 underwent first-round RT-PCR with the HTBI primer set. Each CDR3 protein gets one entry after TCRdb re-called the multiplex PCR reads with MiXCR. The table records about 520,000 distinct CDR3 sequences, around 22% of them present only once. The sequenced sample consisted of blood. Source of these receptors: a woman aged 30 to 39 with Graves' ophthalmopathy.

The rearrangement joins TRBV6-1 to TRBJ1-1; no reliable D call. Germline V gene sequence: CDR1 MNHNS, CDR2 SASEGT. V was shortened by 3 bases and J by 5 bases, with 16 bases between the two germline ends. The CDR3 is made up of 15 amino acids. CDR3: CASSDPSGPGTEAFF. CDR3 nucleotides: TGTGCCAGCAGTGACCCCAGTGGACCTGGGACTGAAGCTTTCTTT.

The genes are TRBV20-1 and TRBJ1-1; tentatively, D is TRBD1 (5 bases). V gave up 3 bases and J gave up 5 bases, with 16 bases separating them. The CDR3 is 14 residues long. In germline, CDR1 is DFQATT, CDR2 SNEGSKA (reference sequence). The CDR3: CSASQALGGTEAFF. In DNA form, the CDR3 reads TGCAGTGCTAGTCAGGCGTTGGGGGGGACTGAAGCTTTCTTT.

V is TRBV12-3 or TRBV12-4 and J is TRBJ2-6; TRBD1 matches at 7 bases. The CDR3 is made up of 15 amino acids. J gave up 3 bases and V 7 bases, and 6 bases lay outside the gene matches. The chain's CDR3 is CASTPTGSGANVLTF. The CDR3 nucleotides are TGTGCCAGCACCCCGACAGGGAGTGGGGCCAACGTCCTGACTTTC.

This clonotype was observed at least ten times. The rearrangement joins TRBV6-2 or TRBV6-3 to TRBJ2-6, with D possibly being TRBD1 (5 bases). V dropped 4 bases and J dropped 1 base, with 5 bases sitting between them. CDR1 and CDR2 (germline): MNHEY, SVGEGT. The CDR3 sequence is 14 residues long. The CDR3 DNA is TGTGCCAGCAGTTGGACATCTGGGGCCAACGTCCTGACTTTC. As protein: CASSWTSGANVLTF.

This clonotype was recorded many times. The rearrangement links TRBV27 to TRBJ1-5; weak D call: TRBD1 (6 bases). This CDR3 has 14 amino acids. Trimming removed 5 bases at V and 2 bases at J, with 10 bases between. Germline V CDR1 and CDR2: MNHEY, SMNVEV (reference sequence). CDR3 DNA sequence: TGTGCCAGCAGTCAGACAGGAGGCAATCAGCCCCAGCATTTT. Translation gives CASSQTGGNQPQHF.

This clonotype has just a few counts. The gene calls are TRBV6-2 or TRBV6-3 and TRBJ2-5; 8 bases agree with TRBD2. The CDR3 totals 15 residues. J lost 1 base, V lost 6 bases, and 7 bases had no gene match. Per the germline V gene, CDR1 is MNHEY and CDR2 is SVGEGT. The CDR3 loop is CASSQPGLGQETQYF. The CDR3 coding sequence is TGTGCCAGCAGCCAACCGGGACTAGGCCAAGAGACCCAGTACTTC.

The rearrangement links TRBV20-1 to TRBJ1-2; possibly TRBD1 for D (6 bases). V lost 6 bases, J lost 4 bases, and 15 bases lay in between. CDR3 length: 13 residues. CDR1 and CDR2 from the germline V gene are DFQATT and SNEGSKA (reference sequence). The CDR3 sequence is CSANAGVSYGYTF. The CDR3, as DNA: TGCAGTGCAAACGCAGGGGTGAGCTATGGCTACACCTTC.

This clonotype was observed at least ten times. This chain links TRBV20-1 with TRBJ1-1; D remains unclear. The V and J ends lost 6 bases and 0 bases respectively, with 17 bases between them. Looked up from germline, CDR1 is DFQATT and CDR2 is SNEGSKA (reference sequence). The CDR3 contains 15 residues. The CDR3 DNA reads TGCAGTGCCCGTGCTGGGGTTCGTATGAACACTGAAGCTTTCTTT. It is translated as CSARAGVRMNTEAFF.

This clonotype was detected ten times or more. The chain carries TRBV6-2 or TRBV6-3 and TRBJ2-7; D is ambiguous. V lost 4 bases to trimming and J lost 1 base, with 2 bases between them. The CDR3 covers 11 residues. CDR1 and CDR2 (germline): MNHEY, SVGEGT. The CDR3, as DNA: TGTGCCAGCAGTTGGTCCTACGAGCAGTACTTC. Amino acid sequence: CASSWSYEQYF.

V is TRBV11-1 and J is TRBJ1-2; TRBD1 is a possible D gene (5 bases). Germline CDR1 reads SGHAT; CDR2 reads FQDESV (reference sequence). Trimming took off 5 bases at V and 0 bases at J, with 10 bases between the two ends. The CDR3 loop spans 14 amino acids. As DNA, the CDR3 is TGTGCCAGCAGCCGGACAAATCCTAACTATGGCTACACCTTC. It yields the protein CASSRTNPNYGYTF.

CDR3 residues: CASSPSELTGSGANVLTF. The CDR3 DNA reads TGTGCCAGCTCACCATCCGAACTAACAGGGTCTGGGGCCAACGTCCTGACTTTC. The chain uses TRBV18 and TRBJ2-6; D possibly corresponds to TRBD1 (6 bases). Trimming cost V 2 bases and J 1 base, with 15 bases left between them. Germline loops: CDR1 KGHSH, CDR2 LQKENI. The CDR3 runs 18 residues.

This clonotype was recorded a few times. The chain is built from TRBV19 and TRBJ2-7; 7 bases are a match to TRBD1. The CDR3 loop spans 13 amino acids. The V gene's germline CDR1 is LNHDA and CDR2 SQIVND (reference sequence). Trimming took 7 bases from V and 5 from J; bases not matched to a gene: 8. In nucleotides, the CDR3 is TGTGCCAGTACCGACAGGGAAGACCACGAGCAGTACTTC. As protein: CASTDREDHEQYF.

This clonotype was observed at least ten times. This chain uses TRBV30 with TRBJ1-1; D uncertain. This CDR3 has 14 amino acids. CDR1 is GTSNPN and CDR2 is SVGIG in the germline V gene (reference sequence). Trimming left V 0 bases short and J 0 bases short, with 8 bases between. The CDR3 reads CAWSVGHMNTEAFF. Here the CDR3 DNA reads TGTGCCTGGAGTGTTGGTCACATGAACACTGAAGCTTTCTTT.

This clonotype was counted at least ten times. This chain joins TRBV28 and TRBJ1-2, with unresolved D. Trimming stripped 5 bases from V and 4 bases from J, with 14 bases between. Germline CDR1 and CDR2: MDHEN and SYDVKM. The CDR3 has 14 amino acids. The CDR3: CASSPSAASYGYTF. The CDR3 DNA follows: TGTGCCAGCAGTCCCTCGGCGGCTAGCTATGGCTACACCTTC.

This clonotype showed up many times. This chain connects TRBV7-9 to TRBJ2-7; tentative D call: TRBD1 (6 bases). CDR1 and CDR2 from the germline V gene are SEHNR and FQNEAQ (reference sequence). With 5 bases removed from V and 3 bases from J, the gap between germline ends came to 11 bases. The CDR3 totals 13 residues. CDR3: CASSKWDNYEQYF. The CDR3 nucleotides read TGTGCCAGCAGCAAATGGGACAACTACGAGCAGTACTTC. Based on the CDR3 plus reference TRBV7-9 and TRBJ2-7, the full variable domain is DTGVSQNPRHKITKRGQNVTFRCDPISEHNRLYWYRQTLGQGPEFLTYFQNEAQLEKSRLLSDRFSAERPKGSFSTLEIQRTEQGDSAMYLCASSKWDNYEQYFGPGTRLTVT.

This clonotype was counted ten times or more. V is TRBV6-5 and J is TRBJ2-7; 9 nucleotides line up with TRBD1. The CDR3 sequence is 17 residues long. The trim removed 9 bases at V and 2 bases at J, leaving 17 bases unmatched. CDR1 and CDR2 (germline): MNHEY, SVGAGI. Written as DNA, the CDR3 is TGTGCCAGTTGGGAGGGACAGGGACGACTTGGGGCCTACGAGCAGTACTTC. Encoded protein: CASWEGQGRLGAYEQYF.

The chain is built from TRBV7-2 and TRBJ1-5, with D uncertain. The V gene lost 5 bases and the J gene lost 4 bases, with 6 bases spanning the gap. This CDR3 has 12 amino acids. Germline V gives CDR1 SGHTA, CDR2 FQGNSA. As DNA, the CDR3 is TGTGCCAGCAGCGACTGGAATCAGCCCCAGCATTTT. This gives the protein CASSDWNQPQHF.

In its sample, this clonotype was seen many times. The chain has TRBV6-2 or TRBV6-3 and TRBJ2-2; the D is unclear. Germline V gene sequence: CDR1 MNHEY, CDR2 SVGEGT. The CDR3 sequence is 13 residues long. V was clipped by 3 bases and J by 7 bases, with 9 bases between them. The CDR3 bases are TGTGCCAGCAGTTATGAGATATACGGGGAGCTGTTTTTT. This codes for CASSYEIYGELFF.

There are a few counts of this clonotype. A single base separates this from a much larger clone, so it may be a read error. The gene calls are TRBV11-2 and TRBJ2-5, with TRBD1 matching over 7 bases. Germline V gives CDR1 SGHAT, CDR2 FQNNGV. This CDR3 spans 14 amino acids. Losses at the gene ends were 5 bases for V and 1 base for J; bases not matched to a gene: 4. The CDR3 DNA sequence: TGTGCCAGCAGCCTGGGACAGACCCAAGAGACCCAGTACTTC. It translates to CASSLGQTQETQYF. Looking up the rest from reference TRBV11-2 and TRBJ2-5 gives the full variable domain: EAGVAQSPRYKIIEKRQSVAFWCNPISGHATLYWYQQILGQGPKLLIQFQNNGVVDDSQLPKDRFSAERLKGVDSTLKIQPAKLEDSAVYLCASSLGQTQETQYFGPGTRLLVL.

In its sample, this clonotype was seen many times. The V gene is TRBV30, the J gene TRBJ1-1; D may be TRBD1 (5 bases). The CDR3 is 13 residues long. Germline V gene data show CDR1 as GTSNPN and CDR2 as SVGIG (reference sequence). With 2 bases removed from V and 5 bases from J, the gap between germline ends came to 12 bases. The CDR3 DNA is TGTGCCTGGAGTCCACGGAGGGGAACTGAAGCTTTCTTT. As protein: CAWSPRRGTEAFF. Full variable domain (outside the CDR3, taken from reference TRBV30 and TRBJ1-1): SQTIHQWPATLVQPVGSPLSLECTVEGTSNPNLYWYRQAAGRGLQLLFYSVGIGQISSEVPQNLSASRPQDRQFILSSKKLLLSDSGFYLCAWSPRRGTEAFFGQGTRLTVV.

This clonotype was seen repeatedly, ten times or more. The rearrangement joins TRBV28 to TRBJ1-1; D is possibly TRBD1 (5 bases). V was cut by 3 bases and J by 3 bases, with 17 bases left in between. This CDR3 region has 16 residues. Germline lookup yields CDR1 MDHEN and CDR2 SYDVKM. CDR3 sequence (DNA): TGTGCCAGCAGTTTCGGCCTCGGAAGGGGAGACACTGAAGCTTTCTTT. The encoded protein is CASSFGLGRGDTEAFF.

This clonotype was counted at least ten times. Germline and junction disagree at one end, which may indicate a read error. The genes are TRBV5-1 and TRBJ1-3; TRBD1 matches at 10 bases. Germline V gene sequence: CDR1 SGHRS, CDR2 YFSETQ. The CDR3 has 15 amino acids. The CDR3, as DNA: TGTGCCAGCAGCTTAGACAGGGGGCCTGGAAACACCATATATTTT. Translation: CASSLDRGPGNTIYF.